This record concerns one T cell receptor beta chain sequence. Its matching antigen is unknown. This sample is drawn from a study of metastatic and nonmetastatic thyroid tumors. As for the study in general: The study looked at repertoires side by side in blood and in tumor or nodule tissue from malignant and benign thyroid patients.

Original data processing: The study built a papillary thyroid cancer distant-metastasis classifier from CDR3 differences across clinicopathological groups. TCRdb re-clonotyped the PCR reads through MiXCR. The authors' filters were not applied to this entry. The sample lists around 45,000 clones, approximately 15% occurring once. The J segment lost 3 bases and the V segment lost 0 bases, leaving 10 bases of the junction unmatched. The germline CDR1 and CDR2 sequences are SGHRS and YFSETQ. CDR3 length equals 18 residues. Overall study results and limits: Benign nodules were reported to have significantly lower TCR beta diversity than malignant thyroid tumors, in blood and tumor.

Each patient went into thyroid surgery without having received any treatment. The sample consisted of blood. The origin of this receptor is a female donor with papillary thyroid cancer or a benign thyroid nodule (not recorded which). Some clones in this sample may be carry-over from other donors' samples. This chain links TRBV5-1 with TRBJ1-3, with 9 bases lining up with TRBD1. CDR3 DNA sequence: TGCGCCAGCAGCTTGGTGGGACAGGGTATGTCTCGTGGAAACACCATATATTTT. Its translation: CASSLVGQGMSRGNTIYF. Full variable domain (missing parts from reference TRBV5-1 and TRBJ1-3): KAGVTQTPRYLIKTRGQQVTLSCSPISGHRSVSWYQQTPGQGLQFLFEYFSETQRNKGNFPGRFSGRQFSNSRSEMNVSTLELGDSALYLCASSLVGQGMSRGNTIYFGEGSWLTVV.